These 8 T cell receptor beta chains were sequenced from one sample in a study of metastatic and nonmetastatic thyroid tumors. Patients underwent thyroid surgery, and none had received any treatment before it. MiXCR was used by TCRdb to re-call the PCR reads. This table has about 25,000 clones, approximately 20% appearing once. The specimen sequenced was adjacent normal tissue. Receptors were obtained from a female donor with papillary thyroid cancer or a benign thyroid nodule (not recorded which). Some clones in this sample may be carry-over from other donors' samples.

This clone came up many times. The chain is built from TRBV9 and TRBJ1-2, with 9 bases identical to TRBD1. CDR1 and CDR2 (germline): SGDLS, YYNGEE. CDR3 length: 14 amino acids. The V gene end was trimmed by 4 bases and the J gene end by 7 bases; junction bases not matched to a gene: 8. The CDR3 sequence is CASSFGTGMSGYTF. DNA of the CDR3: TGTGCCAGCAGCTTCGGGACAGGGATGAGTGGCTACACCTTC.

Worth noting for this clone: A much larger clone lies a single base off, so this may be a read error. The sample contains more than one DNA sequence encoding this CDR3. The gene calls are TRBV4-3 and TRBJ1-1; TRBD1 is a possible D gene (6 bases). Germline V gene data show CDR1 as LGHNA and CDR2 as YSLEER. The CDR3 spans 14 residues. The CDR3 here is CASSQVQGNTEAFF. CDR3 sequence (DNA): TGCGCCAGCAGCCAGGTACAGGGAAACACTGAGGCTTTCTTT.

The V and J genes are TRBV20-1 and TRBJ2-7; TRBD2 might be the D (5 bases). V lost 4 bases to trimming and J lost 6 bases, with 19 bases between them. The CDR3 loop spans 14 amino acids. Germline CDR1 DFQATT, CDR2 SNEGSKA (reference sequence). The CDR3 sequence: CSATETRGPREQYF. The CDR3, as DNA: TGCAGTGCTACCGAGACCAGAGGGCCCCGCGAGCAGTACTTC.

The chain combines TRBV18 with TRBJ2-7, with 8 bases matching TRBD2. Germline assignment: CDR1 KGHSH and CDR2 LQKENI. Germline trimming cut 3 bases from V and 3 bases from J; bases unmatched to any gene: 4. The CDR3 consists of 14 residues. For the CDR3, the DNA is TGTGCCAGCTCACCGGTAGCGGGGATCTACGAGCAGTACTTC. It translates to CASSPVAGIYEQYF.

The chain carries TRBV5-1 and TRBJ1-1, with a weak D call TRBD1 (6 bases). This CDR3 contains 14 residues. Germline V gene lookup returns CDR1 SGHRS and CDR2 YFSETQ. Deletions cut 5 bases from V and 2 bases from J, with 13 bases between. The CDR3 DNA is TGCGCCAGCAGTCTGAGGGGGGGTAACACTGAAGCTTTCTTT. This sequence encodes CASSLRGGNTEAFF.

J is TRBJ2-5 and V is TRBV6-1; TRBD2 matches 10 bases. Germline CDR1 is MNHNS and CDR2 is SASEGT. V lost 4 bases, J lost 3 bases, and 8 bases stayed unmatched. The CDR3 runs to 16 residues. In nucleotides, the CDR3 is TGTGCCAGCAGTGTAATAGCGGGAGGCCTAGAAGAGACCCAGTACTTC. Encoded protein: CASSVIAGGLEETQYF.

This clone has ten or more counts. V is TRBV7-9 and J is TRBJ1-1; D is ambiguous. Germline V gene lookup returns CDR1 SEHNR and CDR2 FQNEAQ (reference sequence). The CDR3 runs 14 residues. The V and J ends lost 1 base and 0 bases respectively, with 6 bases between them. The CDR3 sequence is CASSLVEVNTEAFF. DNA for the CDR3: TGTGCCAGCAGCTTAGTTGAGGTGAACACTGAAGCTTTCTTT.

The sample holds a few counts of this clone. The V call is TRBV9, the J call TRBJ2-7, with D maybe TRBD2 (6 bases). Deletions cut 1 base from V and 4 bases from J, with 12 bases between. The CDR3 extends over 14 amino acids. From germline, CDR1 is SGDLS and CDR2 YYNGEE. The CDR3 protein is CASSVSSGPYEQYF. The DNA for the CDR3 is TGTGCCAGCAGCGTAAGTAGCGGTCCTTACGAGCAGTACTTC.